These T cell receptor beta chains were read from a single sample in a study of shared clonotypes between healthy human individuals. Some clones are missing from TCRdb's copy, which holds only in-frame ones; the method was immunoSEQ multiplex PCR. The table records some 2,100,000 clones, under 97% of them present only once. Material: naive CD4+ T cells sorted from blood. These receptors were obtained from a man between 18 and 35 years old in good health. Each CDR3 is given with its conserved first and last residue. The order of the fields is clone size, J gene, V gene, D gene, CDR3 protein, CDR3 DNA. D genes are given only for firm matches. Clone size, where shown, is once, few, many, or a class for clones that have expanded.

.,TRBJ2-3,TRBV5-6,TRBD2,CASSLTSGTDTQYF,TGTGCCAGCAGCTTGACTAGCGGGACAGATACGCAGTATTTT
.,TRBJ1-6,TRBV7-2,TRBD1,CASRQQGGDSPLHF,TGTGCCAGCAGACAACAGGGGGGGGATTCACCCCTCCACTTT
.,TRBJ2-1,TRBV6-5,TRBD2,CASSSASGRNHEQFF,TGTGCCAGCAGTTCCGCTAGCGGGAGAAACCATGAGCAGTTCTTC
.,TRBJ2-7,TRBV7-2,TRBD1,CASSLAGQVFPYEQYF,TGTGCCAGCAGCTTAGCGGGACAGGTCTTCCCCTACGAGCAGTACTTC
.,TRBJ2-1,TRBV2,.,CASSETRSYNEQFF,TGTGCCAGCAGTGAAACCCGCTCCTACAATGAGCAGTTCTTC
.,TRBJ2-7,TRBV4-3,.,CASSQDVAGSTYEQYF,TGCGCCAGCAGCCAAGATGTGGCGGGCTCTACCTACGAGCAGTACTTC
.,TRBJ2-7,TRBV6-5,.,CASRRGLEQYF,TGTGCCAGCAGAAGGGGCCTCGAGCAGTACTTC
few,TRBJ1-1,TRBV6-5,TRBD1,CASRGQGMTEAFF,TGTGCCAGCAGGGGACAGGGGATGACTGAAGCTTTCTTT
.,TRBJ2-6,TRBV25-1,.,CASSEGGTANVLTF,TGTGCCAGCAGTGAAGGCGGAACAGCCAACGTCCTGACTTTC
.,TRBJ2-1,TRBV6-5,.,CASGTRGVSGQFF,TGTGCCAGCGGTACTAGGGGGGTTAGTGGGCAGTTCTTC
.,TRBJ1-1,TRBV25-1,.,CASSPRSNTEAFF,TGTGCCAGCTCCCCCCGGTCAAACACTGAAGCTTTCTTT
once,TRBJ2-2,TRBV4-2,.,CASSHATRGGEPNTGELFF,TGTGCCAGCAGCCACGCCACACGTGGCGGGGAGCCGAACACCGGGGAGCTGTTTTTT
.,TRBJ1-4,TRBV15,.,CATSRAGERKLFF,TGTGCCACCAGCAGAGCCGGCGAAAGGAAACTGTTTTTT
.,TRBJ2-7,TRBV7-2,.,CASSSEYEQYF,TGTGCCAGCAGCTCAGAATACGAGCAGTACTTC
.,TRBJ1-3,TRBV9,.,CASSVDPRIAGNTIYF,TGTGCCAGCAGCGTCGACCCCCGTATTGCTGGAAACACCATATATTTT
once,TRBJ2-7,TRBV28,.,CASSPTSLAPYEQYF,TGTGCCAGCAGTCCGACCTCATTGGCCCCCTACGAGCAGTACTTC
.,TRBJ1-2,TRBV7-9,TRBD1,CASSRTGVQDYGYTF,TGTGCCAGCAGCCGGACAGGGGTTCAAGACTATGGCTACACCTTC
.,TRBJ2-3,TRBV7-9,.,CALRGFGPTDTQYF,TGTGCCCTCAGGGGTTTTGGACCCACAGATACGCAGTATTTT
.,TRBJ1-3,TRBV27,.,CASSPNSGNTIYF,TGTGCCAGCAGTCCCAACTCTGGAAACACCATATATTTT
.,TRBJ2-7,TRBV15,.,CATSRDPSYEQYF,TGTGCCACCAGCAGAGATCCCTCCTACGAGCAGTACTTC
.,TRBJ2-6,TRBV5-1,.,CASSLNREISGANVLTF,TGCGCCAGCAGCTTGAACAGGGAAATCTCTGGGGCCAACGTCCTGACTTTC
.,TRBJ2-1,TRBV4-1,TRBD1,CASRPTGGSNNEQFF,TGCGCCAGCAGACCGACAGGGGGCTCCAACAATGAGCAGTTCTTC
.,TRBJ1-5,TRBV6-6,.,CASSYLETGSQHF,TGTGCCAGCAGTTACCTCGAGACCGGGTCCCAGCATTTT
.,TRBJ1-4,TRBV28,.,CASSQARGAQKLFF,TGTGCCAGCAGTCAGGCTCGGGGCGCGCAAAAACTGTTTTTT
.,TRBJ1-6,TRBV30,TRBD1,CAWRGQATNSPLHF,TGTGCCTGGAGAGGACAGGCTACAAATTCACCCCTCCACTTT
.,TRBJ2-1,TRBV2,.,CASATDNEQFF,TGTGCCAGCGCCACGGACAATGAGCAGTTCTTC
.,TRBJ1-1,TRBV30,.,CAWELGGTAFF,TGTGCCTGGGAACTCGGGGGGACGGCTTTCTTT
.,TRBJ1-3,TRBV18,.,CASSLLISVGSGNTIYF,TGTGCCAGCTCACTTCTTATTTCAGTAGGCTCTGGAAACACCATATATTTT
.,TRBJ2-2,TRBV10-3,.,CAITRGAETGELFF,TGTGCCATCACTAGGGGCGCGGAAACCGGGGAGCTGTTTTTT
.,TRBJ2-7,TRBV30,TRBD2,CAWSGLADHGEQYF,TGTGCCTGGAGCGGACTAGCGGACCATGGTGAGCAGTACTTC
.,TRBJ1-1,TRBV7-2,.,CASSLQGGNTEAFF,TGTGCCAGCAGCTTGCAAGGGGGGAACACTGAAGCTTTCTTT
.,TRBJ2-7,TRBV7-9,.,CASSAKGGGGSYEQYF,TGTGCCAGCAGCGCCAAGGGGGGGGGAGGCTCCTACGAGCAGTACTTC
.,TRBJ2-1,TRBV5-4,TRBD2,CASSLVAGGDNEQFF,TGTGCCAGCAGCTTGGTTGCGGGAGGGGACAATGAGCAGTTCTTC
.,TRBJ2-3,TRBV27,TRBD2,CASSLTSGRSTDTQYF,TGTGCCAGCAGTCTGACTAGCGGGAGATCTACAGATACGCAGTATTTT
.,TRBJ2-5,TRBV5-7,.,CARGIQGCFEGTQYF,TGTGCGCGGGGTATACAGGGCTGTTTTGAAGGGACCCAGTACTTC
.,TRBJ2-1,TRBV7-2,TRBD1,CASSLGTGYSYNEQFF,TGTGCCAGCAGCCTGGGGACAGGGTACTCCTACAATGAGCAGTTCTTC
.,TRBJ2-4,TRBV5-1,.,CASSLEGPKDIQYF,TGCGCCAGCAGCTTGGAGGGTCCGAAAGACATTCAGTACTTC
.,TRBJ2-2,TRBV6-5,.,CASSYGRVGELFF,TGTGCCAGCAGTTACGGACGGGTAGGGGAGCTGTTTTTT
.,TRBJ1-4,TRBV6-1,.,CASSVNRDGNEKLFF,TGTGCCAGCAGTGTGAATAGGGACGGTAATGAAAAACTGTTTTTT
.,TRBJ2-1,TRBV27,.,CASRPTGHNEQFF,TGTGCCAGCAGACCGACAGGCCACAATGAGCAGTTCTTC
.,TRBJ1-2,TRBV29-1,TRBD1,CSVRTGDGYTF,TGCAGCGTGCGGACAGGGGATGGCTACACCTTC
.,TRBJ2-3,TRBV5-6,.,CASSSITGSSTDTQYF,TGTGCCAGCAGCTCGATAACTGGGTCTAGCACAGATACGCAGTATTTT
once,TRBJ1-4,TRBV28,.,CASSLGIGGTNEKLFF,TGTGCCAGCAGTTTAGGGATAGGGGGTACTAATGAAAAACTGTTTTTT
.,TRBJ1-4,TRBV6-6,.,CASNDGTTNEKLFF,TGTGCCAGCAATGATGGGACAACTAATGAAAAACTGTTTTTT
once,TRBJ1-2,TRBV9,.,CASSVGSGNYGYTF,TGTGCCAGCAGCGTAGGCTCGGGGAACTATGGCTACACCTTC
.,TRBJ1-5,TRBV28,.,CASSFRTQPQHF,TGTGCCAGCAGTTTTCGCACTCAGCCCCAGCATTTT
.,TRBJ2-6,TRBV5-6,.,CASSAGHPGANVLTF,TGTGCCAGCAGCGCTGGACACCCTGGGGCCAACGTCCTGACTTTC
.,TRBJ2-2,TRBV9,TRBD1,CASSVAQGVTGELFF,TGTGCCAGCAGCGTAGCCCAGGGGGTCACCGGGGAGCTGTTTTTT
.,TRBJ2-5,TRBV28,TRBD2,CASGGGPLQETQYF,TGTGCCAGCGGCGGGGGGCCGCTCCAAGAGACCCAGTACTTC
.,TRBJ2-4,TRBV6-1,.,CASSAGTHQYF,TGTGCCAGCAGTGCTGGGACACATCAGTACTTC
.,TRBJ2-2,TRBV9,TRBD2,CASSVSFLAGALNTGELFF,TGTGCCAGCAGCGTAAGTTTCCTAGCGGGGGCCTTAAACACCGGGGAGCTGTTTTTT
.,TRBJ2-2,TRBV30,.,CAAPPAGTTYTGELFF,TGTGCTGCCCCCCCAGCCGGGACAACTTACACCGGGGAGCTGTTTTTT
few,TRBJ1-2,TRBV28,.,CASTGNYGYTF,TGTGCCAGCACAGGGAACTATGGCTACACCTTC
.,TRBJ2-6,TRBV4-1,.,CASSQDHLASGANVLTF,TGCGCCAGCAGCCAAGATCACCTAGCCTCTGGGGCCAACGTCCTGACTTTC
.,TRBJ1-5,TRBV7-9,.,CASSFGMAEGMNQPQHF,TGTGCCAGCAGCTTTGGTATGGCCGAGGGAATGAATCAGCCCCAGCATTTT
.,TRBJ2-4,TRBV5-1,TRBD1,CASRYRGSQNIQYF,TGCGCCAGCAGATACAGGGGAAGTCAAAACATTCAGTACTTC
.,TRBJ2-3,TRBV30,TRBD1,CAWSGQGKYTDTQYF,TGTGCCTGGAGTGGACAGGGAAAATACACAGATACGCAGTATTTT
.,TRBJ2-1,TRBV10-3,.,CAISERRTSYNEQFF,TGTGCCATCAGTGAAAGGAGAACCTCCTACAATGAGCAGTTCTTC
.,TRBJ2-5,TRBV7-8,.,CASSLDPLLETQYF,TGTGCCAGCAGCTTAGACCCCCTCCTGGAGACCCAGTACTTC
.,TRBJ2-7,TRBV5-1,TRBD1,CASSLETKTGRYYEQYF,TGCGCCAGCAGCTTGGAGACAAAGACAGGGCGTTACTACGAGCAGTACTTC